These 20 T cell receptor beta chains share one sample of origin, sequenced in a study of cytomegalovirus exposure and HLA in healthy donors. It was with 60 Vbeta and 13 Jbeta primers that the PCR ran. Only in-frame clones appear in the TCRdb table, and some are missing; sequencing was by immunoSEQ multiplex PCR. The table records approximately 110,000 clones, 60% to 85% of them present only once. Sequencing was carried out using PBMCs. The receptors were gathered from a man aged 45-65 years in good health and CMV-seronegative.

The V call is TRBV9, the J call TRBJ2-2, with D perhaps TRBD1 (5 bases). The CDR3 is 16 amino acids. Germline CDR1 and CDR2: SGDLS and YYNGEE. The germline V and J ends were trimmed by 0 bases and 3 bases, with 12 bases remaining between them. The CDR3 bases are TGTGCCAGCAGCGTAGGGACAAAGAGACACACCGGGGAGCTGTTTTTT. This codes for CASSVGTKRHTGELFF.

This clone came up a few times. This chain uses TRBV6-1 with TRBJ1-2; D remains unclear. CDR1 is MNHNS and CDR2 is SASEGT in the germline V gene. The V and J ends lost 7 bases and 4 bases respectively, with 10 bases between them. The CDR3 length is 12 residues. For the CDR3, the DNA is TGTGCCAGCACCTGGACTGGCTATGGCTACACCTTC. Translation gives CASTWTGYGYTF.

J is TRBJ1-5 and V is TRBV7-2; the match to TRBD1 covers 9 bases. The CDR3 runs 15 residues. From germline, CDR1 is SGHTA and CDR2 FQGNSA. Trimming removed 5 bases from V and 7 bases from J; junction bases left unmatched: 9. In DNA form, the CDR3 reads TGTGCCAGCAGCCCCGGACAGGGGCCTCCCCAGCCCCAGCATTTT. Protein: CASSPGQGPPQPQHF.

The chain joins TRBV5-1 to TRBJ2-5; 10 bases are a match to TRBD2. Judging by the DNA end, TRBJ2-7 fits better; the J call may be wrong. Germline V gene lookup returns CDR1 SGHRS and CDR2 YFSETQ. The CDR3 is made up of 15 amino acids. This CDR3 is CASSPTTSGFYEQYF. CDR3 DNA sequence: TGCGCCAGCAGCCCCACGACTAGCGGGTTCTACGAGCAGTACTTC.

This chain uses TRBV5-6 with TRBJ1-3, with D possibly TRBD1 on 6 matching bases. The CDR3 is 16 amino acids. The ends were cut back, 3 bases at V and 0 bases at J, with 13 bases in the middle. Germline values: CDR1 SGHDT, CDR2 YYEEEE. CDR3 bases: TGTGCCAGCAGCTCCCGGGACACATACTCTGGAAACACCATATATTTT. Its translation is CASSSRDTYSGNTIYF.

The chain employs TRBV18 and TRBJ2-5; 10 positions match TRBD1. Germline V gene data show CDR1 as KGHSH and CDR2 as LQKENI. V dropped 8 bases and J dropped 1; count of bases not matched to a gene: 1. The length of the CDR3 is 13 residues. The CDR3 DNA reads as TGTGCCAGCGACAGGGGGCTCCAAGAGACCCAGTACTTC. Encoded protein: CASDRGLQETQYF.

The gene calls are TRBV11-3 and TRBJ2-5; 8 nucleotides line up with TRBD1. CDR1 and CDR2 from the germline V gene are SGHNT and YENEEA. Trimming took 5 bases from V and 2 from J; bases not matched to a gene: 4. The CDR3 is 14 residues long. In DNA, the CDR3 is TGTGCCAGCAGCAGAACAGGGGGACAAGAGACCCAGTACTTC. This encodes CASSRTGGQETQYF.

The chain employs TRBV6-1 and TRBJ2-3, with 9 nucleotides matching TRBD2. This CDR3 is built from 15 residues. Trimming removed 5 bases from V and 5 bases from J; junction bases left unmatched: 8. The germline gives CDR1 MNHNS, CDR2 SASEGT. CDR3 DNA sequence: TGTGCCAGCAGTAGCGGGCGGGGGGGCGGAGATACGCAGTATTTT. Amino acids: CASSSGRGGGDTQYF.

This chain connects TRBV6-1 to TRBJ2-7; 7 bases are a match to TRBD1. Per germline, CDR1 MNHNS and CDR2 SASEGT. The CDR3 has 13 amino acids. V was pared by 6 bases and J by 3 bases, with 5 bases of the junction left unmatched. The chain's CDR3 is CASRRDSLYEQYV. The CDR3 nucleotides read TGTGCCAGCAGACGGGACAGCCTCTACGAGCAGTACGTC.

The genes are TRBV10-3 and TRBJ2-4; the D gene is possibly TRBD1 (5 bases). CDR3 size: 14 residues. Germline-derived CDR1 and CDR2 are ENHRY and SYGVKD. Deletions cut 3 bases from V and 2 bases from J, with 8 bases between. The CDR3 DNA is TGTGCCATCAGTGAAGGGGTCACCAAAAACATTCAGTACTTC. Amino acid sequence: CAISEGVTKNIQYF.

CDR3 coding DNA: TGTGCCACCACCTCCGGAGTAGATAATTCACCCCTCCACTTT. This sequence encodes CATTSGVDNSPLHF. V is TRBV15 and J is TRBJ1-6; D gene ambiguous. The germline V gene has CDR1 LNHNV and CDR2 YYDKDF (reference sequence). The V and J ends lost 7 bases and 5 bases respectively, with 12 bases between them. The CDR3 sequence is 14 residues long.

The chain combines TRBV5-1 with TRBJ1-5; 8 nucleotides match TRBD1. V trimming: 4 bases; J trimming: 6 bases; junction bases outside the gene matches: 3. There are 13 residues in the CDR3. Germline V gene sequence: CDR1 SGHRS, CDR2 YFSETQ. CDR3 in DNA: TGCGCCAGCAGCGAGACAGGGGCTCAGCCCCAGCATTTT. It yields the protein CASSETGAQPQHF.

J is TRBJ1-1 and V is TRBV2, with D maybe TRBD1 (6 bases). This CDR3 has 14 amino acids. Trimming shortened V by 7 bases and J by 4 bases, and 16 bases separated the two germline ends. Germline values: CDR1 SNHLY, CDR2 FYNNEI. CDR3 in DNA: TGTGCCAGCAAGAGGACAGTTTTAGGCACTGAAGCTTTCTTT. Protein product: CASKRTVLGTEAFF. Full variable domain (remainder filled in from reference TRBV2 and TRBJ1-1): EPEVTQTPSHQVTQMGQEVILRCVPISNHLYFYWYRQILGQKVEFLVSFYNNEISEKSEIFDDQFSVERPDGSNFTLKIRSTKLEDSAMYFCASKRTVLGTEAFFGQGTRLTVV.

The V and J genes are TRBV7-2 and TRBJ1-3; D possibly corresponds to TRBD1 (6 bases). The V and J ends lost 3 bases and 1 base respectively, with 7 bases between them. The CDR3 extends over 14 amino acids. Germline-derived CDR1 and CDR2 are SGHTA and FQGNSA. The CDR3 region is CASSFGTSGNTIYF. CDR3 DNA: TGTGCCAGCAGCTTCGGGACATCTGGAAACACCATATATTTT.

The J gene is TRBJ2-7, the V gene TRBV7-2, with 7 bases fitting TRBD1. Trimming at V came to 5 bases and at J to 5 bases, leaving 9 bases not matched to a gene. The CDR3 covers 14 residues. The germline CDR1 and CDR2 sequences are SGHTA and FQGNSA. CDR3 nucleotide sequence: TGTGCCAGCAGCCATACAGGGGTCATAAACGAGCAGTACTTC. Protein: CASSHTGVINEQYF.

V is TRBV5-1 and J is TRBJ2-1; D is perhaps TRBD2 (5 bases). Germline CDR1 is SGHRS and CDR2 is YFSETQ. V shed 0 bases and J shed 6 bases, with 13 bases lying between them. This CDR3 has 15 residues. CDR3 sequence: CASSLDTGIVNEQFF. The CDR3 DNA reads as TGCGCCAGCAGCTTGGACACGGGGATAGTCAATGAGCAGTTCTTC.

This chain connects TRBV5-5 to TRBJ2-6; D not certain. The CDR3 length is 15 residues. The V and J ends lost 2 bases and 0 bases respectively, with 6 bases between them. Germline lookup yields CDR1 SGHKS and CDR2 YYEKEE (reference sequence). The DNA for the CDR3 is TGTGCCAGCAGCTTTGAGAGCTCTGGGGCCAACGTCCTGACTTTC. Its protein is CASSFESSGANVLTF.

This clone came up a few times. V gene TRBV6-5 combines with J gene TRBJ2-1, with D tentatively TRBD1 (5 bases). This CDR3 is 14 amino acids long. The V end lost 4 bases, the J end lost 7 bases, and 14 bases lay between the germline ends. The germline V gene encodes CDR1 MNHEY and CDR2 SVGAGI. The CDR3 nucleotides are TGTGCCAGCAGTTTTGACAGCACGAGGAATGAGCAGTTCTTC. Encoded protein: CASSFDSTRNEQFF.

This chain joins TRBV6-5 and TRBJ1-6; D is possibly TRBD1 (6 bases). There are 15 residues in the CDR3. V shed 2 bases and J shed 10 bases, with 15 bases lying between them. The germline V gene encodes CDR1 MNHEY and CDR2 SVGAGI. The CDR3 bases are TGTGCCAGCAGTTACGGCAGGGGCCTGGCATCACCCCTCCACTTT. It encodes CASSYGRGLASPLHF.

The CDR3 DNA follows: TGCAGCGTTGAAGGTGGCGGGGGAGCCTCCACAGATACGCAGTATTTT. Its translation: CSVEGGGGASTDTQYF. This chain connects TRBV29-1 to TRBJ2-3; 7 bases map to TRBD2. There are 16 residues in the CDR3. Germline-derived CDR1 and CDR2 are SQVTM and ANQGSEA. The V gene end was trimmed by 1 base and the J gene end by 2 bases; junction bases not matched to a gene: 9.